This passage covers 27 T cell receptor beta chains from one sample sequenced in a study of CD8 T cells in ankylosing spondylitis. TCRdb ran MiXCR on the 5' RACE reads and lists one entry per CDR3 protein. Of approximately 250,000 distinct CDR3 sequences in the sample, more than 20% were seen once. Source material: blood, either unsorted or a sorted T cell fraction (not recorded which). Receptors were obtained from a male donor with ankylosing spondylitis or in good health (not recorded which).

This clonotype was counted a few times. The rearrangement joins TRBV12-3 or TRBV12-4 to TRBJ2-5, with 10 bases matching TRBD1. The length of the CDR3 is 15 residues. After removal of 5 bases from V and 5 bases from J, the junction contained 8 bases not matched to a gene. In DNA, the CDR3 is TGTGCCAGCAGTCTCGGACAGGGGGTGTGGGAGACCCAGTACTTC. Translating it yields CASSLGQGVWETQYF.

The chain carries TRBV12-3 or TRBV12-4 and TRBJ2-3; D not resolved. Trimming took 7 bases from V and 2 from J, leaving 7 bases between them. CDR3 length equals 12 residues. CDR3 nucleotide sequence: TGTGCCAGCACGGGCGACACAGATACGCAGTATTTT. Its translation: CASTGDTDTQYF.

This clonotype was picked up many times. The DNA of the CDR3 is TGTGCCAGCAGTCAGGGTGCGACCGAGCAGTACTTC. This encodes CASSQGATEQYF. This chain links TRBV6-5 with TRBJ2-7, with a possible D match to TRBD1 (5 bases). The germline V gene encodes CDR1 MNHEY and CDR2 SVGAGI. Trimming took 5 bases from V and 6 from J, leaving 11 bases between them. The CDR3 runs 12 residues.

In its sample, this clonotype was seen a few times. The CDR3, as DNA: TGTGCCAGCAGCAGGGACTCCGACTACAATGAGCAGTTCTTC. Its protein product is CASSRDSDYNEQFF. The J gene is TRBJ2-1, the V gene TRBV6-4; tentative D call: TRBD2 (6 bases). V was cut by 6 bases and J by 3 bases, with 12 bases left in between. CDR1 and CDR2 (germline): MRHNA, SNTAGT. This CDR3 has 14 amino acids.

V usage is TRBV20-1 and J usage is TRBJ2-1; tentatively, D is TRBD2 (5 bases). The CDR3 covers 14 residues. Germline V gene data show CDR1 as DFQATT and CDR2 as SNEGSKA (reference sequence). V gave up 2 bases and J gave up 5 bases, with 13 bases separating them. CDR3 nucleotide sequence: TGCAGTGCTAGAACCTCCGGGGTGGACAATGAGCAGTTCTTC. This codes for CSARTSGVDNEQFF.

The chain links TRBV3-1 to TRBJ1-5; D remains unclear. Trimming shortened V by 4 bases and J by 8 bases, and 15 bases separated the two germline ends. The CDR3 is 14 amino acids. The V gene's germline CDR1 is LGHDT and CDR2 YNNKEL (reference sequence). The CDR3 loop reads CASSRRITLEPQHF. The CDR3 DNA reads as TGTGCCAGCAGCCGAAGGATCACCCTTGAGCCCCAGCATTTT.

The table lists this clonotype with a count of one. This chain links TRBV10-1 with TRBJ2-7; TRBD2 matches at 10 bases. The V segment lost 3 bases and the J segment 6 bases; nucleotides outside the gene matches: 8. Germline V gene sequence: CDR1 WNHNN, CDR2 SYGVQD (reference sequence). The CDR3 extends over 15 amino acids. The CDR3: CASSDWAASGGEQYF. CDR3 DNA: TGCGCCAGCAGTGACTGGGCCGCTAGCGGGGGCGAGCAGTACTTC.

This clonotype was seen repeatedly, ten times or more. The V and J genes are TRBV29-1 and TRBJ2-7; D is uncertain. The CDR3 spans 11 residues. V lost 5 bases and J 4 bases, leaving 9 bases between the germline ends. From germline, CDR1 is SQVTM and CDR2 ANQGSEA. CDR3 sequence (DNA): TGCAGCGTTCAGACTGCGTACGAGCAGTACTTC. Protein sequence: CSVQTAYEQYF.

CDR3 protein: CASSPTSGGSLDTQYF. The CDR3 DNA follows: TGTGCCAGCAGCCCGACTAGCGGGGGATCGCTAGATACGCAGTATTTT. The chain is built from TRBV7-6 and TRBJ2-3, with 12 bases that match TRBD2. J lost 5 bases, V lost 5 bases, and 8 bases had no gene match. The CDR3 runs to 16 residues. Per the germline V gene, CDR1 is SGHVS and CDR2 is FNYEAQ.

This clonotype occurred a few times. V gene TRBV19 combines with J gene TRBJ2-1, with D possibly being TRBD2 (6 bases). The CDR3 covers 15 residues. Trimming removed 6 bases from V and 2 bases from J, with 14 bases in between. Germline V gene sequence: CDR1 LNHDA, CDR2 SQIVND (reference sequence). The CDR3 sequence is CASRPLGGAYNEQFF. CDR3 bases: TGTGCCAGTAGGCCCCTGGGCGGGGCCTACAATGAGCAGTTCTTC.

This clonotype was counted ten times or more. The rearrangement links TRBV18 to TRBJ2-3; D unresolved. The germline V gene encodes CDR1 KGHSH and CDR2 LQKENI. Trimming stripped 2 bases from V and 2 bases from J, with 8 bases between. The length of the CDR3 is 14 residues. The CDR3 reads CASSPSANTDTQYF. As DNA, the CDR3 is TGTGCCAGCTCACCATCGGCCAACACAGATACGCAGTATTTT.

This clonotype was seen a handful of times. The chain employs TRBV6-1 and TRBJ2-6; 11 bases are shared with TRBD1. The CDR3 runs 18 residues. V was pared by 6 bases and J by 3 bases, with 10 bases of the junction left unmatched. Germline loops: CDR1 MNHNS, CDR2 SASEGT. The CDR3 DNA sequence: TGTGCCAGCAGCCGACTTGGACAGGGGGCGTATGGGGCCAACGTCCTGACTTTC. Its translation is CASSRLGQGAYGANVLTF.

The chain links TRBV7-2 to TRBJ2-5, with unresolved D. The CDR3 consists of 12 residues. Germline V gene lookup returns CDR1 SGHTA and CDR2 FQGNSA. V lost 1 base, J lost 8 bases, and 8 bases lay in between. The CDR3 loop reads CASSLETPTQYF. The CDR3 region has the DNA TGTGCCAGCAGCTTAGAGACACCCACCCAGTACTTC.

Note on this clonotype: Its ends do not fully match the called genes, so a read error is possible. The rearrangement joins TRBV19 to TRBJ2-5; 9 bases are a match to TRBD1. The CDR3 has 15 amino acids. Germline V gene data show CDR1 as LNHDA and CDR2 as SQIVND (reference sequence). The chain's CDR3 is CASSMITGGRETQYF. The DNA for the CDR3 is TGTGCCAGCAGTATGATAACAGGGGGCAGGGAGACCCAGTACTTC.

The CDR3 region is CSVEEWSSYNEQFF. The DNA for the CDR3 is TGCAGCGTTGAAGAGTGGAGCTCCTACAATGAGCAGTTCTTC. This chain uses TRBV29-1 with TRBJ2-1; D is unresolved. Germline V gives CDR1 SQVTM, CDR2 ANQGSEA. This CDR3 comprises 14 residues. V was cut by 0 bases and J by 0 bases, with 6 bases left in between.

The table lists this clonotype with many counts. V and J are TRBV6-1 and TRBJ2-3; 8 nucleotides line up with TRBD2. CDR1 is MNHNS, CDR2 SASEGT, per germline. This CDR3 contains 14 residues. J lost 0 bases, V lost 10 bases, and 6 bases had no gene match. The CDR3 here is CANGRGGSTDTQYF. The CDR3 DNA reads TGTGCCAACGGGAGGGGGGGAAGCACAGATACGCAGTATTTT.

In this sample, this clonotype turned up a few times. DNA of the CDR3: TGTGCCAGCAGTTTAATGAGAGGTAGCACAGATACGCAGTATTTT. Amino acids: CASSLMRGSTDTQYF. The rearrangement links TRBV27 to TRBJ2-3; D remains ambiguous. The V gene's germline CDR1 is MNHEY and CDR2 SMNVEV (reference sequence). Trimming removed 2 bases at V and 0 bases at J, with 9 bases between. The CDR3 totals 15 residues.

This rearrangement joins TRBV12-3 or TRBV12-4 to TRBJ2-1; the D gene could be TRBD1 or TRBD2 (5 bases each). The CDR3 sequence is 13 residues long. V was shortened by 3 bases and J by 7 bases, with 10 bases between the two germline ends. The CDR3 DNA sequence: TGTGCCAGCAGTTTGGGGGTCTCGAATGAGCAGTTCTTC. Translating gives CASSLGVSNEQFF.

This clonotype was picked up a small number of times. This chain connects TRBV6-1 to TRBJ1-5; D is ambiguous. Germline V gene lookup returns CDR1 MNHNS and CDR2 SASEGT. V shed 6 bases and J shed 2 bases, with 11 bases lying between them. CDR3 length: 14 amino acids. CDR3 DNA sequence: TGTGCCAGCAGATCAACTGCAGGCAATCAGCCCCAGCATTTT. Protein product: CASRSTAGNQPQHF.

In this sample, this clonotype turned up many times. The CDR3 sequence is CASSQGTGTGNYGYTF. DNA of the CDR3: TGTGCCAGCAGCCAAGGGACCGGGACAGGGAACTATGGCTACACCTTC. The chain joins TRBV4-2 to TRBJ1-2; 9 nucleotides agree with TRBD1. This CDR3 has 16 residues. The germline CDR1 and CDR2 sequences are LGHNA and YNFKEQ. V shed 1 base and J 2 bases; nucleotides not matched to a gene: 5.

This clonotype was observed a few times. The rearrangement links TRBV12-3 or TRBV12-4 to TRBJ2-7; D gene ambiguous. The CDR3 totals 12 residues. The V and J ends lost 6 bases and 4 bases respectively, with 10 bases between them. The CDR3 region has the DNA TGTGCCAGCAGGCCCACAGAGTACGAGCAGTACTTC. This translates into CASRPTEYEQYF.

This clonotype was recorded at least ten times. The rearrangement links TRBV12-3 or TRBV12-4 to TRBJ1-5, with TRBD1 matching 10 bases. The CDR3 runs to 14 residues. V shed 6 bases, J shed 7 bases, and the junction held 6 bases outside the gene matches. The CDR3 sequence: CASSPTGGGQPQHF. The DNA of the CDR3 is TGTGCCAGCAGCCCGACAGGGGGCGGCCAGCCCCAGCATTTT.

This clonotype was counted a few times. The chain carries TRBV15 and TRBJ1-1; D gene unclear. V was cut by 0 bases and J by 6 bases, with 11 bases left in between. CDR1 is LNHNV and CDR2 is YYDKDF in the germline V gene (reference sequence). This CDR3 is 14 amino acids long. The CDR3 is CATSRDLGDSEAFF. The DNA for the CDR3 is TGTGCCACCAGCAGAGATCTGGGAGATTCTGAAGCTTTCTTT.

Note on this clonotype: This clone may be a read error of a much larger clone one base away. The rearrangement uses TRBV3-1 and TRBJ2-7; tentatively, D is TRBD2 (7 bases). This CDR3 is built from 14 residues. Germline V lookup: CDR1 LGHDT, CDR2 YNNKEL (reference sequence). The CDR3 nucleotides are TGTACCAGCAGCCAAGGGGGGGGCTACTACGAGCAGTACTTC. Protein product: CTSSQGGGYYEQYF.

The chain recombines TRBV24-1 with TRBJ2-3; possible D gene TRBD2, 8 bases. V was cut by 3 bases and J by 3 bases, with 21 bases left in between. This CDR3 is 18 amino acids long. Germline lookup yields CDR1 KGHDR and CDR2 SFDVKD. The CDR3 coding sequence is TGTGCCACCAGTGATCGGAGGGCCAGGGGGACTAGGACAGATACGCAGTATTTT. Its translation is CATSDRRARGTRTDTQYF.

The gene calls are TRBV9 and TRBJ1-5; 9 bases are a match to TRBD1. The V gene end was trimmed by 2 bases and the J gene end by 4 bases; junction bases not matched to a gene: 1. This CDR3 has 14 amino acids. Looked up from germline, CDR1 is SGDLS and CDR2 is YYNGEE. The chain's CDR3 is CASSVDRGNQPQHF. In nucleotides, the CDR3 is TGTGCCAGCAGCGTCGACAGGGGGAATCAGCCCCAGCATTTT.

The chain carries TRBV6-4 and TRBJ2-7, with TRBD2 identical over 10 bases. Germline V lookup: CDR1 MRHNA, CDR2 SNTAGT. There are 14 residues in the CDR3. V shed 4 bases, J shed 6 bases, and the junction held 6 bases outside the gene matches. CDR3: CASSVTSGDVEQYF. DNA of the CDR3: TGTGCCAGCAGTGTCACTAGCGGGGACGTCGAGCAGTACTTC.